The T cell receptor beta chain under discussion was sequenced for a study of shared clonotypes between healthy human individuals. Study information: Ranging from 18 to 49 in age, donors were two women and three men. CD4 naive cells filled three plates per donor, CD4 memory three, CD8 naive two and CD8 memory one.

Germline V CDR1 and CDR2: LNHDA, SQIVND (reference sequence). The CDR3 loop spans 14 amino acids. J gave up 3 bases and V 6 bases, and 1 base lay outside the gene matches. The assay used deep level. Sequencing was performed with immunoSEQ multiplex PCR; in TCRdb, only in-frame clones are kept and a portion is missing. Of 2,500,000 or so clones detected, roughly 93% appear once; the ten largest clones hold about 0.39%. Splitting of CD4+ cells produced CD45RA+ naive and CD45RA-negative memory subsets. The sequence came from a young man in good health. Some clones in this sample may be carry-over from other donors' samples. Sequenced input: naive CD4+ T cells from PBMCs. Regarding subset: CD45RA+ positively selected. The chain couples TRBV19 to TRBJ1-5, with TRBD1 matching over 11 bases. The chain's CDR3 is CASRDRGPNQPQHF. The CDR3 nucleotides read TGTGCCAGTAGGGACAGGGGGCCCAATCAGCCCCAGCATTTT.